This T cell receptor beta chain was found in a study of neurological immune-mediated disorders. Regarding the study as a whole: None of the CDR3 amino acid sequences found in expanded clones was shared across subjects. This suggests that the TCR-beta repertoires were private in all groups.

In this sample, this clonotype turned up many times. Its antigen remains unidentified. Germline trimming cut 3 bases from V and 6 bases from J; bases unmatched to any gene: 11. The CDR3 extends over 16 amino acids. Germline V gene data show CDR1 as MNHEY and CDR2 as SVGEGT. The authors obtained over 160 million TCR-beta sequences from 15-18 subjects per sequencing run. One entry per CDR3 protein, called by TCRdb with MiXCR from the 5' RACE reads. The sample yields roughly 28,000 distinct CDR3 sequences, roughly an eighth seen once. PBMCs stored at -80 C, numbering 2 million, were the origin of the unsorted libraries.

Sequencing input: PBMCs. The TCR comes from a man aged 55 to 70 in good health. V usage is TRBV6-2 or TRBV6-3 and J usage is TRBJ2-7, with 10 nucleotides matching TRBD2. DNA for the CDR3: TGTGCCAGCAGTTATCTACTAGCGGGGCGTCGGGTCGAGCAGTACTTC. This translates into CASSYLLAGRRVEQYF.